This is a list of T cell receptor beta chains from one sample in a study of blood T cell repertoires in COVID-19. TCRdb keeps only in-frame clones here, not all; method: immunoSEQ multiplex PCR. The table shows a few hundred thousand clones, with approximately 90% occurring only once. The sample comprised peripheral blood. All receptors come from a woman aged 40 to 49 who had recovered from COVID-19. The CDR3 runs from the conserved cysteine through the conserved F or W. D genes are given only for firm matches. For some rows the clone size is stated as once, few or many, or as a class when expanded; others skip it.

D,V,size,J,CDR3,DNA
TRBD2,TRBV7-6,-,TRBJ2-3,CASSLVAGGPRTDTQYF,TGTGCCAGCAGCTTAGTAGCGGGGGGGCCCCGCACAGATACGCAGTATTTT
TRBD2,TRBV7-9,few,TRBJ2-2,CASRKSGANTGELFF,TGTGCCAGCCGGAAAAGCGGGGCGAACACCGGGGAGCTGTTTTTT
-,TRBV7-3,-,TRBJ2-1,CASSLRGGEQFF,TGTGCCAGCAGCTTAAGGGGCGGTGAGCAGTTCTTC
-,TRBV4-3,-,TRBJ1-2,CASSQDPRPPGGYTF,TGCGCCAGCAGCCAAGATCCCCGGCCCCCCGGGGGCTACACCTTC
-,TRBV7-9,-,TRBJ2-3,CASSPPRGLGGRADTQYF,TGTGCCAGCAGCCCCCCTCGAGGGTTGGGCGGGCGGGCGGATACGCAGTATTTT
TRBD1,TRBV2,once,TRBJ1-1,CASSEARGQAAEAFF,TGTGCCAGCAGTGAAGCCAGGGGGCAGGCAGCTGAAGCTTTCTTT
TRBD2,TRBV10-3,-,TRBJ2-1,CAISSGGGGEQFF,TGTGCCATCAGCTCTGGGGGGGGTGGTGAGCAGTTCTTC
-,TRBV5-4,-,TRBJ2-3,CASSFGRPASSTDTQYF,TGTGCCAGCAGCTTCGGCAGGCCAGCTTCTAGCACAGATACGCAGTATTTT
TRBD2,TRBV6-6,-,TRBJ2-5,CASRAALAGVETQYF,TGTGCCAGCAGGGCGGCTCTAGCGGGAGTGGAGACCCAGTACTTC
TRBD1,TRBV6-6,-,TRBJ1-1,CASTRRQGGGTEAFF,TGTGCCAGCACCAGACGACAGGGGGGGGGCACTGAAGCTTTCTTT
-,TRBV5-5,-,TRBJ1-2,CASSLAGYGYTF,TGTGCCAGCAGCTTGGCGGGCTATGGCTACACCTTC
-,TRBV29-1,-,TRBJ1-1,CSVGGDNTEAFF,TGCAGCGTCGGGGGGGATAACACTGAAGCTTTCTTT
TRBD1,TRBV4-3,-,TRBJ1-2,CASSQEQGPVGGYTF,TGCGCCAGCAGCCAAGAACAGGGGCCGGTGGGTGGCTACACCTTC
-,TRBV5-1,few,TRBJ1-4,CASARGTNEKLFF,TGCGCCAGCGCCCGGGGAACTAATGAAAAACTGTTTTTT
-,TRBV4-2,-,TRBJ1-5,CASSQDPDSGYQPQHF,TGTGCCAGCAGCCAAGATCCCGACAGTGGGTATCAGCCCCAGCATTTT
TRBD1,TRBV9,-,TRBJ1-1,CASSVGTGLMNTEAFF,TGTGCCAGCAGCGTAGGGACAGGACTAATGAACACTGAAGCTTTCTTT
TRBD2,TRBV29-1,-,TRBJ2-1,CSVDPSGVYNEQFF,TGCAGCGTTGACCCTAGCGGGGTTTACAATGAGCAGTTCTTC
-,TRBV6-5,-,TRBJ1-5,CASSQRQFQPQHF,TGTGCCAGCAGTCAACGACAGTTCCAGCCCCAGCATTTT
-,TRBV18,-,TRBJ2-2,CASSPHPAARGTGELFF,TGTGCCAGCTCCCCCCACCCCGCGGCTCGGGGGACCGGGGAGCTGTTTTTT
-,TRBV19,-,TRBJ2-7,CASSMRGSHYEQYF,TGTGCCAGTAGTATGCGGGGTAGCCACTACGAGCAGTACTTC
-,TRBV7-8,few,TRBJ1-3,CASSLGGRGAGNTIYF,TGTGCCAGCAGCTTAGGCGGCCGGGGGGCCGGAAACACCATATATTTT
TRBD2,TRBV6-2/TRBV6-3,-,TRBJ2-1,CASSSTSGRGNEQFF,TGTGCCAGCAGTTCGACTAGCGGGAGGGGCAATGAGCAGTTCTTC
-,TRBV27,-,TRBJ1-2,CASSNPPLYGYTF,TGTGCCAGCAGTAATCCCCCCCTCTATGGCTACACCTTC
TRBD2,TRBV7-9,-,TRBJ2-3,CATTLGLAGVLADTQYF,TGTGCCACCACCCTCGGGCTAGCGGGAGTGTTAGCAGATACGCAGTATTTT